Shown below are 29 T cell receptor beta chains from a single sample sequenced in a study of control samples from healthy donors and cancer patients. TCRdb's table, derived via immunoSEQ multiplex PCR, lists solely in-frame clones and lacks some. The sample shows approximately 94,000 clones, around 84% of them seen only once. The sample was PBMCs. These receptors all come from a man aged 65-85 years with lung cancer.

This clone was seen only a few times. The chain couples TRBV15 to TRBJ2-3; D gene uncertain. Trimming shortened V by 0 bases and J by 2 bases, and 12 bases separated the two germline ends. The CDR3 totals 16 residues. The germline CDR1 and CDR2 sequences are LNHNV and YYDKDF (reference sequence). This CDR3 reads CATSREGGSFTDTQYF. CDR3 nucleotide sequence: TGTGCCACCAGCAGAGAAGGTGGAAGTTTCACAGATACGCAGTATTTT.

The rearrangement links TRBV19 to TRBJ2-7; D may correspond to TRBD1 or TRBD2 (5 bases each). Trimming shortened V by 5 bases and J by 9 bases, and 23 bases separated the two germline ends. The germline CDR1 and CDR2 sequences are LNHDA and SQIVND (reference sequence). The CDR3 contains 15 residues. The CDR3 reads CASSPGRSSQAGQYF. DNA of the CDR3: TGTGCCAGTAGTCCGGGACGTTCCTCCCAAGCTGGGCAGTACTTC.

This clone was observed a few times. V gene TRBV3-1 (or the pseudogene TRBV3-2) combines with J gene TRBJ1-6; 7 bases fit TRBD1. Trimming at V came to 2 bases and at J to 9 bases, leaving 7 bases not matched to a gene. CDR1 LGHDT and CDR2 YNNKEL come from the germline V gene (reference sequence). The CDR3 loop spans 15 amino acids. In DNA, the CDR3 is TGTGCCAGCAGCCAAATAAGACAGGGTTTTTCACCCCTCCACTTT. Protein: CASSQIRQGFSPLHF.

This clone was observed once. This chain joins TRBV7-8 and TRBJ2-2; 7 bases map to TRBD1. Germline assignment: CDR1 SGHVS and CDR2 FQNEAQ. V was clipped by 4 bases and J by 6 bases; unmatched bases: 8. CDR3 length equals 15 residues. The CDR3 loop reads CASSSRQGKPGELFF. The CDR3 DNA is TGTGCCAGCAGCTCCCGACAGGGAAAACCCGGGGAGCTGTTTTTT.

The rearrangement links TRBV11-2 to TRBJ2-7, with TRBD1 matching 9 bases. V was clipped by 5 bases and J by 5 bases; unmatched bases: 13. This CDR3 is 16 amino acids long. Germline V gene sequence: CDR1 SGHAT, CDR2 FQNNGV. This chain's CDR3 is CASSHNPGTGTNEQYF. The CDR3 DNA reads as TGTGCCAGCAGCCACAATCCCGGGACAGGGACCAACGAGCAGTACTTC.

V and J are TRBV6-1 and TRBJ2-2, with D uncertain. V was trimmed by 1 base and J by 7 bases, leaving 7 bases between them. This CDR3 has 13 residues. Germline V lookup: CDR1 MNHNS, CDR2 SASEGT. The CDR3, as DNA: TGTGCCAGCAGTGAAGGGGCTGTCGGGGAGCTGTTTTTT. Translating gives CASSEGAVGELFF.

This chain links TRBV2 with TRBJ2-4; D possibly uses TRBD1 or TRBD2 (5 bases each). V was trimmed by 3 bases and J by 8 bases, leaving 14 bases between them. Germline CDR1 and CDR2: SNHLY and FYNNEI. CDR3 length equals 14 residues. As DNA, the CDR3 is TGTGCCAGCAGTGACCGGGACCTCCCCGACATTCAGTACTTC. As protein: CASSDRDLPDIQYF.

A few counts support this clone. The V call is TRBV2, the J call TRBJ2-3; 8 bases are a match to TRBD2. This CDR3 contains 15 residues. Germline assignment: CDR1 SNHLY and CDR2 FYNNEI. V lost 5 bases to trimming and J lost 1 base; unmatched junction nucleotides: 5. The chain's CDR3 is CASSSLRGGTDTQYF. The DNA for the CDR3 is TGTGCCAGCAGTTCGTTGCGGGGGGGCACAGATACGCAGTATTTT.

J is TRBJ2-7 and V is TRBV11-2, with no clear D. This CDR3 has 14 residues. With 1 base removed from V and 0 bases from J, the gap between germline ends came to 7 bases. Germline CDR1 reads SGHAT; CDR2 reads FQNNGV. In DNA form, the CDR3 reads TGTGCCAGCAGCTTAGGTTCCGGCTCCTACGAGCAGTACTTC. It encodes CASSLGSGSYEQYF. The complete variable domain, with remaining parts taken from reference TRBV11-2 and TRBJ2-7, reads EAGVAQSPRYKIIEKRQSVAFWCNPISGHATLYWYQQILGQGPKLLIQFQNNGVVDDSQLPKDRFSAERLKGVDSTLKIQPAKLEDSAVYLCASSLGSGSYEQYFGPGTRLTVT.

V gene TRBV6-5 combines with J gene TRBJ1-6, with 9 bases fitting TRBD1. Germline values: CDR1 MNHEY, CDR2 SVGAGI. The CDR3 has 15 amino acids. Losses at the gene ends were 6 bases for V and 5 bases for J; bases not matched to a gene: 5. The chain's CDR3 is CASRVDRGHNSPLHF. The CDR3 DNA is TGTGCCAGCAGGGTGGACAGGGGCCATAATTCACCCCTCCACTTT.

V and J are TRBV28 and TRBJ2-2; D remains unclear. Germline V lookup: CDR1 MDHEN, CDR2 SYDVKM. This CDR3 contains 15 residues. V was clipped by 6 bases and J by 1 base, with 12 bases between them. In DNA, the CDR3 is TGTGCCAGCAGCTCCCTAAGACTGAACACCGGGGAGCTGTTTTTT. Translating it yields CASSSLRLNTGELFF.

This chain uses TRBV3-1 (or the pseudogene TRBV3-2) with TRBJ2-5; 9 nucleotides line up with TRBD1. CDR3 length: 16 amino acids. J gave up 1 base and V 1 base, and 4 bases lay outside the gene matches. Germline CDR1 LGHDT, CDR2 YNNKEL (reference sequence). DNA of the CDR3: TGTGCCAGCAGCCAAGCGACAGGGGGTGGCCAAGAGACCCAGTACTTC. It yields the protein CASSQATGGGQETQYF.

The rearrangement joins TRBV6-1 to TRBJ1-2; tentative D call: TRBD1 (6 bases). V lost 2 bases, J lost 5 bases, and 15 bases lay in between. Germline values: CDR1 MNHNS, CDR2 SASEGT. This CDR3 spans 15 amino acids. The CDR3 nucleotides read TGTGCCAGCAGTGAAAGAGAGGGGGGTCTATATGGCTACACCTTC. Translating gives CASSEREGGLYGYTF.

In this sample, this clone turned up a few times. V is TRBV2 and J is TRBJ1-2; tentative D call: TRBD1 (5 bases). V lost 10 bases, J lost 6 bases, and 18 bases lay in between. The germline V gene encodes CDR1 SNHLY and CDR2 FYNNEI. The CDR3 sequence is 13 residues long. In nucleotides, the CDR3 is TGTGCCATCTCCCTACAGGAGTCAGATGGCTACACCTTC. Protein sequence: CAISLQESDGYTF. Filled out from reference TRBV2 and TRBJ1-2, the complete variable domain reads EPEVTQTPSHQVTQMGQEVILRCVPISNHLYFYWYRQILGQKVEFLVSFYNNEISEKSEIFDDQFSVERPDGSNFTLKIRSTKLEDSAMYFCAISLQESDGYTFGSGTRLTVV.

This chain links TRBV3-1 (or the pseudogene TRBV3-2) with TRBJ2-4; D may be TRBD1 or TRBD2 (5 bases each). From germline, CDR1 is LGHDT and CDR2 YNNKEL (reference sequence). The CDR3 is 17 amino acids. Trimming pared 4 bases from V and 1 base from J, leaving 17 bases between. CDR3 sequence reads: CASSLKYGAGAKNIQYF. CDR3 DNA sequence: TGTGCCAGCAGCCTGAAGTATGGGGCGGGCGCCAAAAACATTCAGTACTTC.

This sequence joins TRBV14 and TRBJ2-3; D may match TRBD1 or TRBD2 (5 bases each). Germline lookup yields CDR1 SGHDN and CDR2 FVKESK. The CDR3 is 15 residues long. Trimming shortened V by 5 bases and J by 5 bases, and 17 bases separated the two germline ends. The CDR3 loop reads CASSSTGLWGDTQYF. CDR3 sequence (DNA): TGTGCCAGCAGCTCTACAGGACTTTGGGGAGATACGCAGTATTTT. The full variable domain, completed using reference TRBV14 and TRBJ2-3, is EAGVTQFPSHSVIEKGQTVTLRCDPISGHDNLYWYRRVMGKEIKFLLHFVKESKQDESGMPNNRFLAERTGGTYSTLKVQPAELEDSGVYFCASSSTGLWGDTQYFGPGTRLTVL.

The chain has TRBV20-1 and TRBJ1-5, with 8 positions matching TRBD1. The CDR3 loop spans 15 amino acids. V lost 3 bases, J lost 1 base, and 5 bases stayed unmatched. The germline V gene has CDR1 DFQATT and CDR2 SNEGSKA (reference sequence). The CDR3 nucleotides are TGCAGTGCTAGTAAACAGGGGGGGAGCAATCAGCCCCAGCATTTT. Protein product: CSASKQGGSNQPQHF.

J is TRBJ1-5 and V is TRBV5-1; 9 bases map to TRBD1. Germline V gives CDR1 SGHRS, CDR2 YFSETQ. The trim removed 4 bases at V and 6 bases at J, leaving 8 bases unmatched. CDR3 length equals 15 residues. CDR3 loop: CASSPGQGGGQPQHF. CDR3 coding DNA: TGCGCCAGCAGCCCGGGACAGGGAGGGGGTCAGCCCCAGCATTTT.

This chain uses TRBV6-5 with TRBJ1-1; D is uncertain. The CDR3 extends over 11 amino acids. V was cut by 8 bases and J by 6 bases, with 10 bases left in between. Germline V lookup: CDR1 MNHEY, CDR2 SVGAGI. CDR3 nucleotide sequence: TGTGCCAGCCTGAGGGAGGCTGAAGCTTTCTTT. Amino acids: CASLREAEAFF.

Details on this clone: Mismatch with germline at one junction end may stem from a read error. The chain has TRBV2 and TRBJ1-1; the match to TRBD1 covers 10 bases. CDR3 length: 14 amino acids. The germline gives CDR1 SNHLY, CDR2 FYNNEI. The DNA of the CDR3 is TGTGCCAGCAGGGAAGAGACAGGGGGCCCTGAAGCTTTCTTT. Residues: CASREETGGPEAFF.

The chain combines TRBV19 with TRBJ2-4, with 7 bases lining up with TRBD1. V gave up 6 bases and J gave up 3 bases; unmatched junction bases: 11. The CDR3 length is 16 residues. Germline lookup yields CDR1 LNHDA and CDR2 SQIVND (reference sequence). CDR3 in amino acids: CASSSTGRKGKNIQYF. The CDR3, as DNA: TGTGCCAGTAGCTCGACAGGGAGAAAGGGCAAAAACATTCAGTACTTC.

Regarding this clone: Other DNA sequences within the sample encode an identical CDR3. This chain links TRBV4-2 with TRBJ2-7; TRBD2 aligns across 8 bases. Germline assignment: CDR1 LGHNA and CDR2 YNFKEQ. The CDR3 runs to 16 residues. Losses at the gene ends were 0 bases for V and 0 bases for J; bases not matched to a gene: 4. The DNA of the CDR3 is TGTGCCAGCAGCCAAGATACGGGGGGGGCCTCCTACGAGCAGTACTTC. It codes for CASSQDTGGASYEQYF.

This clone was observed a handful of times. The rearrangement joins TRBV11-1 to TRBJ1-2; D is ambiguous. V was shortened by 1 base and J by 3 bases, with 6 bases between the two germline ends. CDR3 length: 13 amino acids. The germline V gene encodes CDR1 SGHAT and CDR2 FQDESV (reference sequence). The CDR3 here is CASSLGTDYGYTF. CDR3 in DNA: TGTGCCAGCAGCTTAGGGACGGACTATGGCTACACCTTC.

This clone was observed a few times. The V gene is TRBV10-3, the J gene TRBJ2-5; D unclear. V gave up 3 bases and J gave up 5 bases, with 4 bases separating them. Germline lookup yields CDR1 ENHRY and CDR2 SYGVKD. This CDR3 spans 11 amino acids. The CDR3 DNA follows: TGTGCCATCAGTGATGAGGAGACCCAGTACTTC. Encoded protein: CAISDEETQYF.

This chain joins TRBV19 and TRBJ2-2; 12 nucleotides align to TRBD1. The CDR3 has 16 amino acids. V shed 6 bases, J shed 4 bases, and the junction held 6 bases outside the gene matches. The germline CDR1 and CDR2 sequences are LNHDA and SQIVND (reference sequence). The CDR3 is CASSLGTGGITGELFF. The CDR3 DNA reads as TGTGCCAGTAGCCTCGGGACAGGGGGCATCACCGGGGAGCTGTTTTTT.

V usage is TRBV19 and J usage is TRBJ2-7, with 10 bases aligning to TRBD1. The CDR3 totals 14 residues. Germline assignment: CDR1 LNHDA and CDR2 SQIVND (reference sequence). J was trimmed by 4 bases and V by 8 bases; bases with no gene match: 8. The CDR3, as DNA: TGTGCCAGTCAACGGGGGACAGGGGTTTACGAGCAGTACTTC. It codes for CASQRGTGVYEQYF.

This chain joins TRBV19 and TRBJ2-3; D may be TRBD2 (6 bases). The CDR3 is 14 amino acids. From germline, CDR1 is LNHDA and CDR2 SQIVND (reference sequence). V shed 3 bases and J shed 2 bases, with 9 bases lying between them. As DNA, the CDR3 is TGTGCCAGTAGTATCGGGGAGGCCACAGATACGCAGTATTTT. The encoded protein is CASSIGEATDTQYF.

This clone was observed a few times. The chain employs TRBV25-1 and TRBJ1-4, with no clear D. Trimming cost V 2 bases and J 4 bases, with 14 bases left between them. The CDR3 covers 16 residues. Per germline, CDR1 MGHDK and CDR2 SYGVNS. CDR3 in amino acids: CASSEDSGTFNEKLFF. The CDR3 DNA sequence: TGTGCCAGCAGTGAAGATAGCGGAACTTTTAATGAAAAACTGTTTTTT.

The chain carries TRBV7-6 and TRBJ1-1; TRBD1 aligns across 8 bases. V lost 6 bases, J lost 2 bases, and 5 bases stayed unmatched. CDR1 and CDR2 (germline): SGHVS, FNYEAQ. The CDR3 runs to 14 residues. This CDR3 reads CASRAGQANTEAFF. CDR3 DNA: TGTGCCAGCAGAGCGGGACAGGCAAACACTGAAGCTTTCTTT.